The 18 T cell receptor beta chains reported below all come from one sample, sequenced in a study of T-cell reconstitution after alpha-beta-depleted transplantation in children. For TCRbeta, the library was prepared with unique molecular identifiers. In TCRdb, the PCR reads were re-called with MiXCR into one record per CDR3 protein. The sample yields about 340,000 distinct CDR3 sequences, 15% to 20% seen once. The sequences come from PBMCs, mostly from graft donor cells, collected 360 days after TCRalphabeta/CD19-depleted stem cell transplant. These TCRs come from a male patient between 2 and 10 years old who had a stem cell transplant for acute lymphoblastic leukemia, so the T cells may come from the graft donor.

In its sample, this clonotype was seen a few times. V and J are TRBV7-8 and TRBJ2-1; 9 nucleotides line up with TRBD1. The length of the CDR3 is 16 residues. CDR1 and CDR2 from the germline V gene are SGHVS and FQNEAQ. V shed 0 bases and J 7 bases; nucleotides not matched to a gene: 7. The CDR3 reads CASSLAGGTGWNEQFF. CDR3 in DNA: TGTGCCAGCAGCTTAGCAGGTGGGACAGGGTGGAATGAGCAGTTCTTC.

This clonotype was recorded many times. J is TRBJ2-7 and V is TRBV4-3; 7 bases line up with TRBD1. Germline CDR1 LGHNA, CDR2 YSLEER. The V segment lost 5 bases and the J segment 4 bases; nucleotides outside the gene matches: 5. The CDR3 length is 13 residues. In DNA, the CDR3 is TGCGCCAGCAGCATGGGACAGCCATACGAGCAGTACTTC. Amino acids: CASSMGQPYEQYF.

The V call is TRBV5-1, the J call TRBJ2-7, with D perhaps matching TRBD1 (6 bases). Germline CDR1 SGHRS, CDR2 YFSETQ. The V end was cut by 4 bases, the J end by 3 bases, with 11 bases between. The CDR3 has 13 amino acids. The CDR3 bases are TGCGCCAGCAGCGATGGACAGTTCTACGAGCAGTACTTC. It encodes CASSDGQFYEQYF.

The chain joins TRBV12-3 or TRBV12-4 to TRBJ2-1, with 7 bases fitting TRBD2. The length of the CDR3 is 17 residues. Trimming cost V 5 bases and J 4 bases; bases outside gene matches: 14. This CDR3 is CASSPKLSLAVYNEQFF. CDR3 bases: TGTGCCAGCAGTCCTAAACTCTCCCTAGCGGTATACAATGAGCAGTTCTTC.

This clonotype showed up many times. The chain couples TRBV20-1 to TRBJ1-4, with D possibly TRBD1 on 5 matching bases. V gave up 6 bases and J gave up 8 bases, with 13 bases separating them. Germline loops: CDR1 DFQATT, CDR2 SNEGSKA (reference sequence). The CDR3 is made up of 12 amino acids. CDR3 in amino acids: CSASGGMEKLFF. The DNA of the CDR3 is TGCAGTGCCAGCGGGGGGATGGAAAAACTGTTTTTT.

This clonotype was seen more than once but under ten times. The chain carries TRBV29-1 and TRBJ1-1; TRBD1 matches at 7 bases. CDR1 is SQVTM, CDR2 ANQGSEA, per germline. Trimming removed 3 bases from V and 7 bases from J; junction bases left unmatched: 17. This CDR3 has 16 amino acids. CDR3 DNA sequence: TGCAGCGTTGAGCAGGGACAGATCCTATTCGGAGGTGAAGCTTTCTTT. This gives the protein CSVEQGQILFGGEAFF.

This clonotype was detected only a few times. The chain couples TRBV7-6 to TRBJ1-4; the D gene is possibly TRBD1 (5 bases). CDR1 is SGHVS and CDR2 is FNYEAQ in the germline V gene. The CDR3 covers 14 residues. The V and J ends lost 6 bases and 10 bases respectively, with 18 bases between them. The CDR3 loop is CASRTGFATGKLFF. CDR3 bases: TGTGCCAGCAGGACGGGGTTTGCCACAGGAAAACTGTTTTTT.

The rearrangement links TRBV28 to TRBJ1-5; D is unresolved. This CDR3 region has 15 residues. From germline, CDR1 is MDHEN and CDR2 SYDVKM. The ends were cut back, 1 base at V and 7 bases at J, with 14 bases in the middle. CDR3 nucleotides: TGTGCCAGCAGTTTATCGTCGGGAACCAGACAGCCCCAGCATTTT. As protein: CASSLSSGTRQPQHF. Supplemented by reference TRBV28 and TRBJ1-5, the full variable domain reads DVKVTQSSRYLVKRTGEKVFLECVQDMDHENMFWYRQDPGLGLRLIYFSYDVKMKEKGDIPEGYSVSREKKERFSLILESASTNQTSMYLCASSLSSGTRQPQHFGDGTRLSIL.

This clonotype was seen more than once but under ten times. The V call is TRBV6-1, the J call TRBJ2-7, with D maybe TRBD1 (5 bases). CDR3 length: 15 amino acids. Germline V gene data show CDR1 as MNHNS and CDR2 as SASEGT. Trimming took off 1 base at V and 1 base at J, with 11 bases between the two ends. CDR3 in amino acids: CASSEVSRVSYEQYF. CDR3 coding DNA: TGTGCCAGCAGTGAAGTCTCCAGGGTTTCCTACGAGCAGTACTTC.

Only a few counts were recorded for this clonotype. The gene calls are TRBV11-2 and TRBJ2-3; D remains ambiguous. The CDR3 runs to 10 residues. V was cut by 5 bases and J by 6 bases, with 3 bases left in between. Per germline, CDR1 SGHAT and CDR2 FQNNGV. The CDR3 DNA sequence: TGTGCCAGCAGCAGGGATACGCAGTATTTT. Translating gives CASSRDTQYF.

This clonotype turned up a few times. This rearrangement joins TRBV5-1 to TRBJ1-1; D might be TRBD1 (5 bases). Germline V gene lookup returns CDR1 SGHRS and CDR2 YFSETQ. CDR3 length equals 14 residues. With 3 bases removed from V and 1 base from J, the gap between germline ends came to 10 bases. The CDR3 here is CASSSGWTNTEAFF. The DNA for the CDR3 is TGCGCCAGCAGCTCAGGGTGGACGAACACTGAAGCTTTCTTT.

The rearrangement joins TRBV4-3 to TRBJ1-5; 7 bases align to TRBD1. V lost 2 bases to trimming and J lost 3 bases; unmatched junction nucleotides: 4. Germline CDR1 is LGHNA and CDR2 is YSLEER. This CDR3 contains 15 residues. The CDR3 protein is CASSQTTGINQPQHF. The CDR3 DNA follows: TGCGCCAGCAGCCAAACGACAGGGATCAATCAGCCCCAGCATTTT.

This clonotype was recorded a few times. This chain connects TRBV12-3 or TRBV12-4 to TRBJ2-1; 13 bases agree with TRBD2. The CDR3 runs to 14 residues. V lost 6 bases to trimming and J lost 9 bases; unmatched junction nucleotides: 5. DNA for the CDR3: TGTGCCAGCAGCACTAGCGGGAGGGCCGTTGAGCAGTTCTTC. This translates into CASSTSGRAVEQFF.

The gene calls are TRBV5-1 and TRBJ2-7; D not resolved. The V and J ends lost 0 bases and 2 bases respectively, with 15 bases between them. Germline V CDR1 and CDR2: SGHRS, YFSETQ. The CDR3 has 16 amino acids. CDR3 in amino acids: CASSLARHSPTYEQYF. CDR3 nucleotides: TGCGCCAGCAGCTTGGCTCGTCATTCTCCAACCTACGAGCAGTACTTC. Full variable domain (missing parts from reference TRBV5-1 and TRBJ2-7): KAGVTQTPRYLIKTRGQQVTLSCSPISGHRSVSWYQQTPGQGLQFLFEYFSETQRNKGNFPGRFSGRQFSNSRSEMNVSTLELGDSALYLCASSLARHSPTYEQYFGPGTRLTVT.

This clonotype was observed a few times. The chain recombines TRBV7-3 with TRBJ2-1; D possibly matches TRBD1 or TRBD2 (5 bases each). CDR3 length: 17 amino acids. The V gene lost 5 bases and the J gene lost 4 bases, with 21 bases spanning the gap. In germline, CDR1 is SGHTA, CDR2 FQGTGA. The CDR3 nucleotides read TGTGCCAGCAGCCGAATCCCGGGACCCACGGCTTACAATGAGCAGTTCTTC. It yields the protein CASSRIPGPTAYNEQFF.

The sample holds a few counts of this clonotype. The J gene is TRBJ2-2, the V gene TRBV7-9, with no clear D. The CDR3 is made up of 14 amino acids. The germline V gene encodes CDR1 SEHNR and CDR2 FQNEAQ (reference sequence). V dropped 3 bases and J dropped 4 bases, with 9 bases sitting between them. CDR3 DNA: TGTGCCAGCAGCTTTGGTCCTATCACCGGGGAGCTGTTTTTT. This encodes CASSFGPITGELFF.

The gene calls are TRBV5-1 and TRBJ2-7, with 8 bases lining up with TRBD2. V gave up 5 bases and J gave up 0 bases; unmatched junction bases: 7. The CDR3 extends over 15 amino acids. Per germline, CDR1 SGHRS and CDR2 YFSETQ. The CDR3 coding sequence is TGCGCCAGCAGGACAGCGGGAGCGAGCTCCTACGAGCAGTACTTC. It translates to CASRTAGASSYEQYF.

The J gene is TRBJ2-1, the V gene TRBV7-6, with a tentative D call TRBD2 (7 bases). The CDR3 is 16 amino acids. Trimming shortened V by 3 bases and J by 4 bases, and 16 bases separated the two germline ends. The germline V gene has CDR1 SGHVS and CDR2 FNYEAQ. The CDR3 sequence is CASSLGGVGTYNEQFF. CDR3 in DNA: TGTGCCAGCAGCTTGGGGGGGGTTGGGACATACAATGAGCAGTTCTTC.